The rows below give T cell receptor beta chains drawn from one sample of a study of blood T cell repertoires in COVID-19. Produced via immunoSEQ multiplex PCR; TCRdb's table is partial and in-frame only. The top ten hold around 5.9% of the sample, which has 150,000 to 200,000 clones, approximately 80% seen once. The sequenced sample was PBMCs or T cells enriched from blood (not recorded which). The receptors shown here come from a man aged 35 to 55 who had recovered from COVID-19. Each CDR3 is given with its conserved first and last residue. A D gene is named only where the DNA matches it firmly. Clone size is stated in some rows and not others, as once, few, many or a class when expanded.

>TRBJ1-1|TRBV18|.|.
TGTGCCAGCTCACAGGCGGACAGTGAAGCTTTCTTT
CASSQADSEAFF
>TRBJ1-1|TRBV9|.|.
TGTGCCAGCAGCGTAGAAGGGAGAGCTGAAGCTTTCTTT
CASSVEGRAEAFF
>TRBJ1-3|TRBV4-1|.|.
TGCGCCAGCAGCCAAGCAGGGCCCACTTATGGAAACACCATATATTTT
CASSQAGPTYGNTIYF
>TRBJ2-2|TRBV30|.|.
TGTGCCTGGAGGGCCGGGTTTTTGGGCGGGGAGCTGTTTTTT
CAWRAGFLGGELFF
>TRBJ1-2|TRBV6-5|TRBD1|once
TGTGCCAGCCGGACAGGGGGCCGGTATGGCTACACCTTC
CASRTGGRYGYTF
>TRBJ2-1|TRBV7-3|TRBD2|.
TGTGCCAGCAGCCCCCAAGGACTAGCGGGGGGGCACGGTGCCTACAATGAGCAGTTCTTC
CASSPQGLAGGHGAYNEQFF
>TRBJ2-1|TRBV3-1/TRBV3-2|TRBD2|.
TGTGCCAGCAGCCTGCGGGCCGCGGGGGGGGGCTATGAGCAGTTCTTC
CASSLRAAGGGYEQFF
>TRBJ2-4|TRBV19|.|.
TGTGCCAGTAGTCCCCCGGGTAATTTAGCCAAAAACATTCAGTACTTC
CASSPPGNLAKNIQYF
>TRBJ2-7|TRBV2|.|.
TGTGCCAGCTACAGGGTTCTCTCCTACGAGCAGTACTTC
CASYRVLSYEQYF
>TRBJ2-1|TRBV6-5|TRBD1|few
TGTGCCAGCAGCGGCGGTCCGGGACAGTACAATGAGCAGTTCTTC
CASSGGPGQYNEQFF
>TRBJ2-7|TRBV12-3/TRBV12-4|.|.
TGTGCCAGCAGCATCCTCAGCGAGCAGTACTTC
CASSILSEQYF
>TRBJ2-2|TRBV6-5|.|.
TGTGCCAGCAGATACGGGGACAACCAGAACACCGGGGAGCTGTTTTTT
CASRYGDNQNTGELFF
>TRBJ1-2|TRBV28|TRBD1|.
TGTGCCAGCACCATTGGGACAGGGGCCTATGGCTACACCTTC
CASTIGTGAYGYTF
>TRBJ1-5|TRBV7-2|TRBD1|few
TGTGCCAGCAGCTTCAGACAGGGGGCTAATCAGCCCCAGCATTTT
CASSFRQGANQPQHF
>TRBJ2-2|TRBV5-1|.|.
TGCGCCAGCAGCCTACTGACAAACGGGGACACCGGGGAGCTGTTTTTT
CASSLLTNGDTGELFF
>TRBJ1-4|TRBV3-1/TRBV3-2|.|few
TGTGCCAGCAGCCAAGATAACCGAGGGGGGGTAAATGAAAAACTGTTTTTT
CASSQDNRGGVNEKLFF
>TRBJ1-1|TRBV6-2/TRBV6-3|.|.
TGTGCCAGCAGTTACGGCACAGGGTCTTCAGCTTTCTTT
CASSYGTGSSAFF
>TRBJ1-2|TRBV18|.|.
TGTGCCAGCTCACCACCCCGGGGTTCCTATGGCTACACCTTC
CASSPPRGSYGYTF
>TRBJ1-5|TRBV18|TRBD1|.
TGTGCCAGCTCTCATTCCGGGACAGATAGCAATCAGCCCCAGCATTTT
CASSHSGTDSNQPQHF
>TRBJ1-5|TRBV5-7|.|.
TGTGCCAGCAACACAAGGGGGGGATTGGATCAGCCCCAGCATTTT
CASNTRGGLDQPQHF
>TRBJ1-2|TRBV3-1/TRBV3-2|.|.
TGTGCCAGCAGCCAAACCCAGGGTTACTATGGCTACACCTTC
CASSQTQGYYGYTF
>TRBJ1-1|TRBV19|.|once
TGTGCCAGTAGCGAACAGGTTAAAACTGAAGCTTTCTTT
CASSEQVKTEAFF
>TRBJ2-2|TRBV30|.|.
TGTGCCTCCCGAAGACTAGGGGGGGCGGGGGAGCTGTTTTTT
CASRRLGGAGELFF
>TRBJ2-5|TRBV7-6|TRBD2|.
TGTGCCAGCAGCCCTAGCGGGTTATCAGCGGAGACCCAGTACTTC
CASSPSGLSAETQYF
>TRBJ2-3|TRBV6-5|.|.
TGTGCCAGCAGAGCCCTTCCCGGCACAGATACGCAGTATTTT
CASRALPGTDTQYF
>TRBJ2-5|TRBV5-6|TRBD2|few
TGTGCCAGCAGCTCTTTCGGTGATCGGGGGGGCCGGGAGACCCAGTACTTC
CASSSFGDRGGRETQYF
>TRBJ1-1|TRBV10-1|.|.
TGCGCCAGCAGTGAGTCCAAGGGGAGGACTGAAGCTTTCTTT
CASSESKGRTEAFF
>TRBJ2-1|TRBV25-1|.|.
TGTGCCAGCAGTCCTAGGCGGGCGGCTTGGAATGAGCAGTTCTTC
CASSPRRAAWNEQFF
>TRBJ2-6|TRBV12-5|TRBD2|.
TGTGCTAGTGGCCTGGGGGGGGCTGGGGCCAACGTCCTGACTTTC
CASGLGGAGANVLTF
>TRBJ2-1|TRBV19|TRBD1|.
TGTGCCAGTAGTAACCAGGGGGCGAAAAATGAGCAGTTCTTC
CASSNQGAKNEQFF
>TRBJ2-1|TRBV5-1|TRBD1|.
TGCGCCAGCACCTTGATGGGACAGAATCATAATGAGCAGTTCTTC
CASTLMGQNHNEQFF
>TRBJ2-2|TRBV29-1|.|.
TGCAGCGTTGAAGAAGGGGTTAACACCGGGGAGCTGTTTTTT
CSVEEGVNTGELFF
>TRBJ2-1|TRBV6-5|.|few
TGTGCCAGCAGGATTAGCCCTACTAACAATGAGCAGTTCTTC
CASRISPTNNEQFF
>TRBJ1-4|TRBV30|.|few
TGTGCCTGGACGGGCCTGGGGGCCCCTAATGAAAAACTGTTTTTT
CAWTGLGAPNEKLFF
>TRBJ1-1|TRBV11-2|.|.
TGTGCCAGCAGGATGTCGGGAAGAGAAGCTTTCTTT
CASRMSGREAFF
>TRBJ2-7|TRBV6-5|.|.
TGTGCCAGCAGTTACTCGCACAGCTCCTACGAGCAGTACTTC
CASSYSHSSYEQYF
>TRBJ1-1|TRBV10-1|.|.
TGCGCCAGCAGTCGGACAAGGGAAAAGGCTGAAGCTTTCTTT
CASSRTREKAEAFF
>TRBJ1-2|TRBV9|TRBD1|.
TGTGCCAGCAGCCAGGGGGACTGGGGTCGTGGCTACACCTTC
CASSQGDWGRGYTF
>TRBJ2-7|TRBV11-2|TRBD2|once
TGTGCCAGCAGCTTAGGATTTAGCGGGGGGAAGAGCCTTCGCGAGCAGTACTTC
CASSLGFSGGKSLREQYF
>TRBJ1-2|TRBV10-1|TRBD1|.
TGCGCCAGCACCGTGGGACAGGGGGATTCATTTCACTATGGCTACACCTTC
CASTVGQGDSFHYGYTF
>TRBJ2-5|TRBV10-2|TRBD2|.
TGCGCCAGCAGACTAGCGGGGGCCCAAGAGACCCAGTACTTC
CASRLAGAQETQYF
>TRBJ1-1|TRBV19|.|few
TGTGCCAGTACCGGCAGGGGCACTGAAGCTTTCTTT
CASTGRGTEAFF
>TRBJ1-1|TRBV3-1/TRBV3-2|.|.
TGTGCCAGCAGCCAAGAGGTGTTGCGTACTGAAGCTTTCTTT
CASSQEVLRTEAFF
>TRBJ1-1|TRBV13|.|.
TGTGCCAGCAGCCTAGGCGGCAGGAGGGCTGAAGCTTTCTTT
CASSLGGRRAEAFF
>TRBJ2-3|TRBV9|TRBD2|.
TGTGCCAGCAGCGTAGTGCTAGCGGGTTCAGATACGCAGTATTTT
CASSVVLAGSDTQYF
>TRBJ2-7|TRBV5-1|TRBD1|.
TGCGCCAGCAGCCGGGACAGTCCCTACGAGCAGTACTTC
CASSRDSPYEQYF
>TRBJ1-3|TRBV2|.|once
TGTGCCAGCAGTGAAAGTTCGGTCTCTGGAAACACCATATATTTT
CASSESSVSGNTIYF
>TRBJ2-5|TRBV5-1|.|.
TGCGCCAGCAGCTCGTCTCTACAAGAGACCCAGTACTTC
CASSSSLQETQYF
>TRBJ2-1|TRBV4-1|.|.
TGCGCCAGCAGCCAGGGGGGACAGCCTTTTAATGAGCAGTTCTTC
CASSQGGQPFNEQFF
>TRBJ2-3|TRBV10-3|TRBD1|.
TGTGCCATCAAAACGACAGGGGCAGCAGATACGCAGTATTTT
CAIKTTGAADTQYF
>TRBJ2-1|TRBV6-5|.|.
TGTGCCAGCCGAGCCGGGACTTGGGAGTTCTTC
CASRAGTWEFF
>TRBJ2-1|TRBV10-3|.|.
TGTGCCATCAGTGATACAGCGGCCTACAATGAGCAGTTCTTC
CAISDTAAYNEQFF
>TRBJ1-4|TRBV2|.|.
TGTGCCAGCAGTGAATCGGGAGGGAATGAAAAACTGTTTTTT
CASSESGGNEKLFF
>TRBJ1-6|TRBV30|TRBD1|few
TGTGCCTGCCAAGGGGGCAGGGGAGTGACAGGGATGGATTCACCCCTCCACTTT
CACQGGRGVTGMDSPLHF
>TRBJ1-5|TRBV19|TRBD1|once
TGTGCCAGTAGTATATTCGGACAGGGAAAAGGTCAGCCCCAGCATTTT
CASSIFGQGKGQPQHF
>TRBJ1-1|TRBV7-6|.|.
TGTGCCAGCAGCCCGGGTCTGAACACTGAAGCTTTCTTT
CASSPGLNTEAFF
>TRBJ1-6|TRBV7-3|TRBD1|.
TGTGCCAGCAGCCCGGACAGGAATTCACCCCTCCACTTT
CASSPDRNSPLHF
>TRBJ2-5|TRBV18|TRBD2|.
TGTGCCAGCTCGGGGACTAGCGGGGAAGAGACCCAGTACTTC
CASSGTSGEETQYF